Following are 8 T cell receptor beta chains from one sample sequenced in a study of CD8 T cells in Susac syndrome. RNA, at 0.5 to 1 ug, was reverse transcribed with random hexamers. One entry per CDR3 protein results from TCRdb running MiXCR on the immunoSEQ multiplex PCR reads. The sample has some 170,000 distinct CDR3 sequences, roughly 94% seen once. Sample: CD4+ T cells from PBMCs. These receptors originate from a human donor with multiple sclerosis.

In DNA, the CDR3 is TGTGCCAGTAGCCTACGGAGGACAGGGAAAAACCAAGAGACCCAGTACTTC. Translated: CASSLRRTGKNQETQYF. V and J are TRBV19 and TRBJ2-5; 8 bases are a match to TRBD1. After removal of 6 bases from V and 0 bases from J, the junction contained 12 bases not matched to a gene. Germline V lookup: CDR1 LNHDA, CDR2 SQIVND (reference sequence). This CDR3 is built from 17 residues.

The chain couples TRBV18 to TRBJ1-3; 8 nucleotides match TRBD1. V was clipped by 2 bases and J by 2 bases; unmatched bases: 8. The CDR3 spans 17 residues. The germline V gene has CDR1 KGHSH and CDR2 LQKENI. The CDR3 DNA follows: TGTGCCAGCTCACCAGATTGGACAGGGCTACCTGGAAACACCATATATTTT. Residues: CASSPDWTGLPGNTIYF.

CDR3 coding DNA: TGTGCCAGCAGCCAATTGCGTAGCGGGAGCTCCTACAATGAGCAGTTCTTC. Its protein product is CASSQLRSGSSYNEQFF. The J gene is TRBJ2-1, the V gene TRBV3-1; 9 bases match TRBD2. The germline CDR1 and CDR2 sequences are LGHDT and YNNKEL (reference sequence). The CDR3 covers 17 residues. V was pared by 2 bases and J by 0 bases, with 5 bases of the junction left unmatched.

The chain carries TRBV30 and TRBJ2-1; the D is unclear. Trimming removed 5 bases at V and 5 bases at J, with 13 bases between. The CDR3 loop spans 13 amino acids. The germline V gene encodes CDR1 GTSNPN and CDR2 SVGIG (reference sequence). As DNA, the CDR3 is TGTGCCTGGTCGGCCTCCTTCAACAATGAGCAGTTCTTC. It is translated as CAWSASFNNEQFF.

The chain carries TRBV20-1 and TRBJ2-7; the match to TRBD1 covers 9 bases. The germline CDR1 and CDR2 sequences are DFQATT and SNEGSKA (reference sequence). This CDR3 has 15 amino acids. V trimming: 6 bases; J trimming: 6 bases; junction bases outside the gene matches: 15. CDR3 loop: CSANNPRDRVGEQYF. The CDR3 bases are TGCAGTGCCAACAACCCCCGGGACAGGGTGGGCGAGCAGTACTTC.

The DNA of the CDR3 is TGTGCCTGGAATCCGGGGGGCAACATTCAGTACTTC. Protein: CAWNPGGNIQYF. The gene calls are TRBV30 and TRBJ2-4, with D tentatively TRBD2 (7 bases). This CDR3 spans 12 amino acids. Trimming removed 4 bases at V and 7 bases at J, with 11 bases between. In germline, CDR1 is GTSNPN, CDR2 SVGIG (reference sequence).

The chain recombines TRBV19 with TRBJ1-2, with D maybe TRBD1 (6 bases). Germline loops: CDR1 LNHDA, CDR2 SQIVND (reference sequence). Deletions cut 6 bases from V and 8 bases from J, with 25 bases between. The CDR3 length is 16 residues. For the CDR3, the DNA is TGTGCCAGTAGGAAACGCTGGGACACTTCGGCAGGAGGCTACACCTTC. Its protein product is CASRKRWDTSAGGYTF.

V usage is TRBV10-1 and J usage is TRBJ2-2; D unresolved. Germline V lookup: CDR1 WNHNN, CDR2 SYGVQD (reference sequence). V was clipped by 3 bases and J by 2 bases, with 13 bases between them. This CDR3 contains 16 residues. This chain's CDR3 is CASSDTTAFNTGELFF. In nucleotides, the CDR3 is TGCGCCAGCAGTGACACTACAGCGTTCAACACCGGGGAGCTGTTTTTT.